These T cell receptor beta chains were read from a single sample in a study of post-analysis software for immune sequencing data. TCRdb re-called the PCR reads with MiXCR, one entry per CDR3 protein. The sample yields 170,000 or so distinct CDR3 sequences, roughly 31% seen once. What was sequenced was blood. These receptors were collected from a girl aged 5-17 years with multiple sclerosis. Both conserved end residues are part of each CDR3. The D gene is left open where the match is weak. Size values are once, few and many counts, or a class for expanded clones, and some rows have none.

j_gene: TRBJ2-2; abundance: NA; v_gene: TRBV6-5; d_gene: TRBD1; CDR3aa: CASRLSSGTGPGELFF; CDR3nt: TGTGCCAGCAGGCTTTCCTCCGGGACAGGGCCCGGGGAGCTGTTTTTT
j_gene: TRBJ1-1; abundance: few; v_gene: TRBV18; d_gene: TRBD1; CDR3aa: CASSQTGGKNTEAFF; CDR3nt: TGTGCCAGCTCACAGACAGGGGGCAAGAACACTGAAGCTTTCTTT
j_gene: TRBJ2-7; abundance: many; v_gene: TRBV4-1; d_gene: TRBD2; CDR3aa: CASSPHLAGNTYEQYF; CDR3nt: TGCGCCAGCAGCCCTCACCTAGCGGGAAACACCTACGAGCAGTACTTC
j_gene: TRBJ2-1; abundance: many; v_gene: TRBV10-3; d_gene: TRBD2; CDR3aa: CAIRVGAAGDNEQFF; CDR3nt: TGTGCCATCAGAGTGGGGGCAGCGGGGGACAATGAGCAGTTCTTC
j_gene: TRBJ2-7; abundance: many; v_gene: TRBV7-3; d_gene: TRBD2; CDR3aa: CASSPRGLAVRRLEQYF; CDR3nt: TGTGCCAGCAGCCCTAGAGGACTAGCGGTCAGGAGGCTTGAGCAGTACTTC
j_gene: TRBJ2-7; abundance: many; v_gene: TRBV7-3; d_gene: NA; CDR3aa: CASSLSHRVGYEQYF; CDR3nt: TGTGCCAGCAGCTTAAGCCACAGGGTGGGGTACGAGCAGTACTTC
j_gene: TRBJ1-5; abundance: few; v_gene: TRBV9; d_gene: NA; CDR3aa: CASSPGWGGQPQHF; CDR3nt: TGTGCCAGCAGCCCGGGGTGGGGAGGTCAGCCCCAGCATTTT
j_gene: TRBJ1-6; abundance: NA; v_gene: TRBV5-1; d_gene: TRBD1; CDR3aa: CASSIGQGVKGSPLHF; CDR3nt: TGCGCCAGCAGCATCGGACAGGGGGTGAAGGGTTCACCCCTCCACTTT
j_gene: TRBJ1-1; abundance: few; v_gene: TRBV7-9; d_gene: NA; CDR3aa: CASSLSRIEAFF; CDR3nt: TGTGCCAGCAGCTTAAGTCGGATTGAAGCTTTCTTT
j_gene: TRBJ2-7; abundance: few; v_gene: TRBV15; d_gene: TRBD2; CDR3aa: CATSRDPRLSGRNSYNEQYF; CDR3nt: TGTGCCACCAGCAGAGACCCCAGATTAAGCGGGAGAAACTCCTACAATGAGCAGTACTTC
j_gene: TRBJ2-3; abundance: many; v_gene: TRBV5-1; d_gene: TRBD2; CDR3aa: CASSVTSGHSTDTQYF; CDR3nt: TGCGCCAGCAGCGTCACTAGCGGCCATAGCACAGATACGCAGTATTTT
j_gene: TRBJ1-1; abundance: NA; v_gene: TRBV20-1; d_gene: NA; CDR3aa: CSARDRRQVYLNTEAFF; CDR3nt: TGCAGTGCTAGAGATCGAAGACAGGTATACTTGAACACTGAAGCTTTCTTT
j_gene: TRBJ2-3; abundance: many; v_gene: TRBV5-6; d_gene: NA; CDR3aa: CASSLGSQLSTDTQYF; CDR3nt: TGTGCCAGCAGCCTGGGGTCCCAGCTGAGCACAGATACGCAGTATTTT
j_gene: TRBJ2-7; abundance: many; v_gene: TRBV5-7; d_gene: TRBD2; CDR3aa: CASSSPGTIVYEQYF; CDR3nt: TGTGCCAGCAGCTCGCCCGGGACTATTGTATACGAGCAGTACTTC
j_gene: TRBJ2-2; abundance: few; v_gene: TRBV5-1; d_gene: NA; CDR3aa: CASSRGSSGDFTGELFF; CDR3nt: TGCGCCAGCAGCCGGGGTAGTAGCGGAGACTTCACCGGGGAGCTGTTTTTT
j_gene: TRBJ2-1; abundance: NA; v_gene: TRBV6-4; d_gene: TRBD2; CDR3aa: CASSESGLAGNNEQFF; CDR3nt: TGTGCCAGCAGTGAGTCGGGACTAGCGGGAAACAATGAGCAGTTCTTC